The sequence of this TCR beta chain was determined in a study of blood T cells in healthy people across ages. Germline values: CDR1 MNHEY, CDR2 SVGEGT. This CDR3 contains 14 residues. General study points: The long-lived group displayed more naive CD4+ cells, plus higher diversity, than the aged donors did. Samples with more naive T cells showed higher observed beta diversity.

It was with a sample-barcoded 5' primer and a J-beta primer mix that a second PCR of about 6 to 12 cycles was run. MiXCR, run by TCRdb on the 5' RACE reads, gives a single entry per CDR3 protein. The table lists some 1.7 million distinct CDR3 sequences, 25% to 30% of them singletons. With respect to this clonotype: The target antigen is unknown.

The origin of this receptor is a young woman in good health. This chain joins TRBV6-2 or TRBV6-3 and TRBJ2-5, with 8 bases matching TRBD2. The end of the DNA is better explained by TRBJ2-7, so the J call may be wrong. Sequenced: blood. In DNA, the CDR3 is TGTGCCAGCAAATATAGCGGGATCGGCGGCGAGCAGTACTTC. The encoded protein is CASKYSGIGGEQYF.